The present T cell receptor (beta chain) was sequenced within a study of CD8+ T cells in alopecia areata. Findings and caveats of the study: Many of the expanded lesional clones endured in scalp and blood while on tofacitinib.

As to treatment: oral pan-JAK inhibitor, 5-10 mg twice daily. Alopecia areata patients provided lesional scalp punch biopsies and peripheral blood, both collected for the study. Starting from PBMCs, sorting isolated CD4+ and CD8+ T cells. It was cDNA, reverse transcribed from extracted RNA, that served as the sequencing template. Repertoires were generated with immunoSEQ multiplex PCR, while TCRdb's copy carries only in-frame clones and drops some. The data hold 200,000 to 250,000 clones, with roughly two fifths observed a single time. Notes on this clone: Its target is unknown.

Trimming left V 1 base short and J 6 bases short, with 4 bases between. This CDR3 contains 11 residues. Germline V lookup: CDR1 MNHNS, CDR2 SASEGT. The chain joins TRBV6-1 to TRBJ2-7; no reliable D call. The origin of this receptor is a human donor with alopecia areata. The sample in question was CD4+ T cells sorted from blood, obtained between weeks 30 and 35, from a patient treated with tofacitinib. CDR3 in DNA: TGTGCCAGCAGTGAAGGCGGCGAGCAGTACTTC. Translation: CASSEGGEQYF.